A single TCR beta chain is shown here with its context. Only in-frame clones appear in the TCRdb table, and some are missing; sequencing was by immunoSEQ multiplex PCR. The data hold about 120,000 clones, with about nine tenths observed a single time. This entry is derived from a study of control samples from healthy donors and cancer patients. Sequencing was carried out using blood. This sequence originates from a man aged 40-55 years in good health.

As DNA, the CDR3 is TGTGCCAGTAAAAAAGGGGGGAACTATGGCTACACCTTC. As protein: CASKKGGNYGYTF. The chain employs TRBV19 and TRBJ1-2; a weak D match, TRBD1 (6 bases). Looked up from germline, CDR1 is LNHDA and CDR2 is SQIVND (reference sequence). There are 13 residues in the CDR3. Trimming cost V 7 bases and J 2 bases, with 11 bases left between them.